These 22 T cell receptor beta chains originate from one sample sequenced in a study of T cell responses to AZD1222 COVID-19 vaccine. The repertoire was sequenced with immunoSEQ multiplex PCR; TCRdb's copy has only in-frame clones and lacks some. This sample yields fewer than 75,000 clones, of which about 90% are seen a single time; approximately 6% belongs to the top ten. The sequencing used peripheral blood, collected 28 days after the second dose of the MenACWY control vaccine. These receptors came from an adult who received the MenACWY meningococcal vaccine as a control.

J is TRBJ1-2 and V is TRBV6-2 or TRBV6-3; no reliable D call. This CDR3 region has 14 residues. Deletions cut 2 bases from V and 4 bases from J, with 11 bases between. CDR1 is MNHEY and CDR2 is SVGEGT in the germline V gene. CDR3 nucleotide sequence: TGTGCCAGCAGTTACCTTGGCCGAGGCTATGGCTACACCTTC. Protein sequence: CASSYLGRGYGYTF.

This chain connects TRBV6-5 to TRBJ2-7; D might be TRBD2 (6 bases). The CDR3 spans 13 residues. Germline-derived CDR1 and CDR2 are MNHEY and SVGAGI. V shed 6 bases and J shed 3 bases, with 12 bases lying between them. The CDR3 reads CASRRERGYEQYF. CDR3 in DNA: TGTGCCAGCAGACGGGAGCGAGGCTACGAGCAGTACTTC.

The V gene is TRBV28, the J gene TRBJ1-5; D uncertain. V lost 5 bases and J 0 bases, leaving 5 bases between the germline ends. This CDR3 is built from 13 residues. CDR1 and CDR2 from the germline V gene are MDHEN and SYDVKM. CDR3 nucleotides: TGTGCCAGCAGTCCAAATAGCAATCAGCCCCAGCATTTT. Translating it yields CASSPNSNQPQHF.

V and J are TRBV5-1 and TRBJ1-2; D ambiguous. V was shortened by 0 bases and J by 7 bases, with 16 bases between the two germline ends. The germline V gene has CDR1 SGHRS and CDR2 YFSETQ. This CDR3 spans 15 amino acids. This chain's CDR3 is CASSLDIVGAGGYTF. CDR3 coding DNA: TGCGCCAGCAGCTTGGACATCGTGGGCGCGGGTGGCTACACCTTC.

This chain links TRBV28 with TRBJ1-5; TRBD1 is a possible D gene (5 bases). Trimming left V 3 bases short and J 0 bases short, with 15 bases between. Germline lookup yields CDR1 MDHEN and CDR2 SYDVKM. The CDR3 is 17 amino acids. CDR3 residues: CASSLRRGRYSNQPQHF. CDR3 DNA sequence: TGTGCCAGCAGTTTGCGTAGGGGAAGATATAGCAATCAGCCCCAGCATTTT.

V is TRBV19 and J is TRBJ2-6; the D call may be TRBD1 or TRBD2 (5 bases each). CDR1 is LNHDA and CDR2 is SQIVND in the germline V gene (reference sequence). The CDR3 covers 15 residues. V was clipped by 3 bases and J by 4 bases, with 10 bases between them. This CDR3 reads CASSIRGTGANVLTF. The CDR3 region has the DNA TGTGCCAGTAGTATTCGAGGGACGGGGGCCAACGTCCTGACTTTC.

This sequence joins TRBV6-6 and TRBJ1-2; no clear D gene. V lost 5 bases, J lost 4 bases, and 8 bases lay in between. This CDR3 has 12 amino acids. Germline lookup yields CDR1 MNHNY and CDR2 SVGAGI (reference sequence). The CDR3 sequence: CASSSRSYGYTF. CDR3 in DNA: TGTGCCAGCAGTAGCCGCAGCTATGGCTACACCTTC.

This clone was seen just once. Here the CDR3 DNA reads TGTGCCAGTAGTTTGCTAGCGGGAGGGCAGGCCCGGGAGCAGTTCTTC. Protein: CASSLLAGGQAREQFF. The V gene is TRBV19, the J gene TRBJ2-1; 12 bases fit TRBD2. Germline assignment: CDR1 LNHDA and CDR2 SQIVND (reference sequence). Losses at the gene ends were 5 bases for V and 10 bases for J; bases not matched to a gene: 12. The CDR3 is 16 amino acids.

J is TRBJ2-7 and V is TRBV6-4; TRBD1 aligns across 10 bases. The CDR3 sequence is 16 residues long. V lost 11 bases, J lost 3 bases, and 16 bases stayed unmatched. Germline lookup yields CDR1 MRHNA and CDR2 SNTAGT. In nucleotides, the CDR3 is TGTGCCGAGGAGGGGACAGGGGACGTCGGCTGCTACGAGCAGTACTTC. This translates into CAEEGTGDVGCYEQYF.

This chain uses TRBV6-5 with TRBJ2-1; 10 bases are a match to TRBD2. CDR1 is MNHEY and CDR2 is SVGAGI in the germline V gene. This CDR3 is 13 amino acids long. The trim removed 10 bases at V and 6 bases at J, leaving 6 bases unmatched. Here the CDR3 reads CATSSGGGNEQFF. For the CDR3, the DNA is TGTGCCACCTCAAGCGGGGGGGGCAATGAGCAGTTCTTC.

The rearrangement uses TRBV27 and TRBJ1-2, with D maybe TRBD1 (5 bases). V was cut by 4 bases and J by 4 bases, with 16 bases left in between. Germline loops: CDR1 MNHEY, CDR2 SMNVEV (reference sequence). The CDR3 has 15 amino acids. CDR3 bases: TGTGCCAGCAGTTCAGATCCGGGACGAAGCTATGGCTACACCTTC. It yields the protein CASSSDPGRSYGYTF.

The V and J genes are TRBV18 and TRBJ2-3, with TRBD2 identical over 10 bases. The CDR3 loop spans 17 amino acids. The V segment lost 0 bases and the J segment 6 bases; nucleotides outside the gene matches: 9. CDR1 and CDR2 from the germline V gene are KGHSH and LQKENI. The CDR3 bases are TGTGCCAGCTCACCACCAGTCGGAGCGGGAGGGCCCGATACGCAGTATTTT. It is translated as CASSPPVGAGGPDTQYF. The whole variable domain, remainder taken from reference TRBV18 and TRBJ2-3, is NAGVMQNPRHLVRRRGQEARLRCSPMKGHSHVYWYRQLPEEGLKFMVYLQKENIIDESGMPKERFSAEFPKEGPSILRIQQVVRGDSAAYFCASSPPVGAGGPDTQYFGPGTRLTVL.

CDR3 sequence (DNA): TGTGCCAGCAGTTTGATGGGGGGCTTCGAGCAGTACTTC. Amino acid sequence: CASSLMGGFEQYF. The V and J genes are TRBV28 and TRBJ2-7; D is possibly TRBD1 or TRBD2 (6 bases each). The ends were cut back, 3 bases at V and 6 bases at J, with 12 bases in the middle. The CDR3 covers 13 residues. In germline, CDR1 is MDHEN, CDR2 SYDVKM.

V is TRBV29-1 and J is TRBJ2-2; D gene uncertain. The CDR3 has 13 amino acids. Germline-derived CDR1 and CDR2 are SQVTM and ANQGSEA. Between the trimmed V and J ends, which lost 3 bases and 6 bases, there was a span of 11 bases. CDR3 nucleotide sequence: TGCAGCGTTGACAGGACCAAACCCGGGGAGCTGTTTTTT. Residues: CSVDRTKPGELFF.

The chain has TRBV18 and TRBJ2-3, with TRBD1 as a possible D gene (6 bases). The CDR3 is made up of 13 amino acids. Trimming stripped 6 bases from V and 6 bases from J, with 13 bases between. From germline, CDR1 is KGHSH and CDR2 LQKENI. The CDR3 sequence is CASSPGGGDTQYF. CDR3 coding DNA: TGTGCCAGCTCCCCAGGTGGGGGCGATACGCAGTATTTT.

The rearrangement links TRBV10-1 to TRBJ1-3; weak D call: TRBD1 (5 bases). Per germline, CDR1 WNHNN and CDR2 SYGVQD (reference sequence). V gave up 0 bases and J gave up 2 bases, with 8 bases separating them. This CDR3 has 15 residues. CDR3 bases: TGCGCCAGCAGTGAGTCTGGGGGACCTGGAAACACCATATATTTT. This sequence encodes CASSESGGPGNTIYF.

The chain employs TRBV6-5 and TRBJ1-2; 9 nucleotides agree with TRBD1. Trimming cost V 8 bases and J 5 bases; bases outside gene matches: 9. Germline V lookup: CDR1 MNHEY, CDR2 SVGAGI. The CDR3 covers 14 residues. CDR3 region: CASSWDRDSYGYTF. In DNA, the CDR3 is TGTGCCAGCTCCTGGGACAGGGATTCATATGGCTACACCTTC.

This chain uses TRBV27 with TRBJ1-5; possible D gene TRBD1, 6 bases. Trimming removed 5 bases from V and 5 bases from J, with 13 bases in between. This CDR3 comprises 14 residues. The V gene's germline CDR1 is MNHEY and CDR2 SMNVEV (reference sequence). The CDR3 sequence is CASSRGGGDQPQHF. DNA of the CDR3: TGTGCCAGCAGTCGTGGAGGGGGGGATCAGCCCCAGCATTTT.

The chain is built from TRBV6-4 and TRBJ2-1, with 8 nucleotides matching TRBD2. This CDR3 is 15 amino acids long. After removal of 7 bases from V and 6 bases from J, the junction contained 11 bases not matched to a gene. CDR1 MRHNA and CDR2 SNTAGT come from the germline V gene. The CDR3 reads CASKRAGEPGNEQFF. As DNA, the CDR3 is TGTGCCAGCAAACGAGCGGGAGAACCGGGCAATGAGCAGTTCTTC.

This clone was observed once. The CDR3 loop is CASSLGTGRPYEQYF. CDR3 sequence (DNA): TGTGCCAGCAGCCTGGGGACAGGGCGACCCTACGAGCAGTACTTC. The chain employs TRBV7-9 and TRBJ2-7, with 9 bases identical to TRBD1. This CDR3 has 15 amino acids. Germline loops: CDR1 SEHNR, CDR2 FQNEAQ (reference sequence). V shed 5 bases and J 2 bases; nucleotides not matched to a gene: 7.

The J gene is TRBJ1-1, the V gene TRBV11-2; D ambiguous. CDR1 and CDR2 from the germline V gene are SGHAT and FQNNGV. The CDR3 has 15 amino acids. V was shortened by 3 bases and J by 3 bases, with 14 bases between the two germline ends. Written as DNA, the CDR3 is TGTGCCAGCAGCTTGTTAGGGCGTACAGACACTGAAGCTTTCTTT. Translated, it gives CASSLLGRTDTEAFF.

This clone occurred once. This specimen includes other DNA sequences encoding the same CDR3. The chain uses TRBV12-3 or TRBV12-4 and TRBJ1-1, with unresolved D. The CDR3 sequence is 13 residues long. V gave up 1 base and J gave up 1 base, with 4 bases separating them. CDR3 nucleotides: TGTGCCAGCAGTTTAGGCCCGAACACTGAAGCTTTCTTT. Translated: CASSLGPNTEAFF.